This entry is about one T cell receptor (beta chain). Clones were read by immunoSEQ multiplex PCR, and TCRdb kept only the in-frame ones, dropping some. The data show 150,000 to 200,000 clones, around 80% seen once. This CDR3 spans 10 amino acids. These data come from a study of blood T cell repertoires in COVID-19. The chain links TRBV1 to TRBJ2-7; the table names TRBD2, a call not compared with the DNA. TRBV1 is labeled a pseudogene. The source is a man aged 55 to 70 with active or convalescent COVID-19. Specimen: peripheral blood. The CDR3 sequence: CTSTPHEQYF. The CDR3 nucleotides read TGCACCAGCACTCCCCACGAGCAGTACTTC.